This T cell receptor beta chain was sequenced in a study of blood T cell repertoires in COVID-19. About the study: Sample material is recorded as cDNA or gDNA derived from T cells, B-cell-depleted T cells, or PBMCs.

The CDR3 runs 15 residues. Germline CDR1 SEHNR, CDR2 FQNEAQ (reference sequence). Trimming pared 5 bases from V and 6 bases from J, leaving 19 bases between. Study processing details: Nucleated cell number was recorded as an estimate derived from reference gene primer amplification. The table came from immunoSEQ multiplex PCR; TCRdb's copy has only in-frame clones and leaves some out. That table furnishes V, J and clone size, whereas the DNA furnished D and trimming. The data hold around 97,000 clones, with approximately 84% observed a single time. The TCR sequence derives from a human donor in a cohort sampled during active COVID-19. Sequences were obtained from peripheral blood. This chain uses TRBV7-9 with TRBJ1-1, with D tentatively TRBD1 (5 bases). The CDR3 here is CASSQMIQGGAEAFF. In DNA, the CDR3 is TGTGCCAGCAGCCAAATGATCCAGGGAGGGGCTGAAGCTTTCTTT.